The 18 T cell receptor beta chains below all came from one sample that was sequenced in a study of T cells expressing NK-cell markers. TCRdb reprocessed the 5' RACE reads and stores each CDR3 protein as one record, lacking DNA. Its clone listing holds 350,000 to 400,000 distinct CDR3 sequences. Sequencing was performed on blood T cells: a sorted CD56 or NKG2C T cell subset, CD4+ or CD8+ T cells, or bulk PBMC T cells (not recorded which). These receptors came from a woman aged 50 to 60 in good health.

The chain employs TRBV12-2 and TRBJ2-1; TCRdb indicates TRBD1, and absent DNA this call remains unverified. TRBV12-2 is tagged as a pseudogene. The CDR3 is 17 residues long. Here the CDR3 reads CASRSTRGIPLVNEQFF.

V gene TRBV12-5 combines with J gene TRBJ2-1. The CDR3 covers 12 residues. Germline CDR1 reads LGHNT; CDR2 reads FRNRAP. Here the CDR3 reads CASGWTSYEQFF.

The chain is built from TRBV20-1 and TRBJ2-7; there is no DNA to check the TCRdb D call of TRBD2. Germline assignment: CDR1 DFQATT and CDR2 SNEGSKA (reference sequence). The CDR3 contains 17 residues. The CDR3 spells CSARDRTGTSGRYEQYF.

V is TRBV4-1 and J is TRBJ1-1. The CDR3 runs to 15 residues. Germline CDR1 is MGHRA and CDR2 is YSYEKL. CDR3 residues: CASSQVEGHHTEAFF.

This chain joins TRBV14 and TRBJ1-4; the TRBD1 assignment by TCRdb is unverifiable without DNA. In germline, CDR1 is SGHDN, CDR2 FVKESK. The CDR3 runs 16 residues. The CDR3: CASSQDRVGASEKLFF.

This chain connects TRBV28 to TRBJ2-1; the D call of TRBD1 rests on TCRdb alone, since no DNA is present to check it. The CDR3 totals 21 residues. In germline, CDR1 is MDHEN, CDR2 SYDVKM. The CDR3 loop reads CASTPLSGTGGLLAGFNEQFF.

The rearrangement links TRBV6-2 or TRBV6-3 to TRBJ2-1; the D call of TRBD1 rests on TCRdb alone, since no DNA is present to check it. The CDR3 consists of 12 residues. The germline gives CDR1 MNHEY, CDR2 SVGEGT. CDR3 residues: CASRPTGNEQFF.

V is TRBV21-1 and J is TRBJ1-1; TCRdb outputs TRBD1, but without DNA this stays unchecked. TRBV21-1 is tagged as a pseudogene. The CDR3 loop spans 15 amino acids. The CDR3 reads CASTQVGASRTEAFF.

CDR3 protein: CAISGDRRNNEQFF. This chain uses TRBV10-3 with TRBJ2-1; TCRdb indicates TRBD1, and absent DNA this call remains unverified. Germline V gene data show CDR1 as ENHRY and CDR2 as SYGVKD. The CDR3 sequence is 14 residues long.

The V and J genes are TRBV7-9 and TRBJ1-3. The CDR3 loop spans 11 amino acids. Germline V gene data show CDR1 as SEHNR and CDR2 as FQNEAQ (reference sequence). The CDR3 sequence is CASTSSNTIYF.

This CDR3 is CASSYPTGLAGEETQYF. The genes are TRBV6-2 or TRBV6-3 and TRBJ2-5; TCRdb picks TRBD2, but there is no DNA to check that call. The CDR3 covers 17 residues. Germline CDR1 is MNHEY and CDR2 is SVGEGT.

The V and J genes are TRBV7-6 and TRBJ1-1; the D gene TCRdb calls, TRBD1, cannot be checked with no DNA. This CDR3 region has 15 residues. Germline loops: CDR1 SGHVS, CDR2 FNYEAQ. This CDR3 is CASSPRQGMNTEAFF.

The CDR3 region is CSVGHRPTEAFF. The chain couples TRBV29-1 to TRBJ1-1; TCRdb outputs TRBD1, but without DNA this stays unchecked. This CDR3 has 12 amino acids. The germline V gene encodes CDR1 SQVTM and CDR2 ANQGSEA.

This chain joins TRBV13 and TRBJ2-3. Germline V gives CDR1 PRHDT, CDR2 FYEKMQ (reference sequence). The CDR3 extends over 12 amino acids. CDR3 sequence: CASSLRLDTQYF.

V usage is TRBV10-3 and J usage is TRBJ2-1; the D call from TCRdb, TRBD2, cannot be confirmed without DNA. Germline V gene data show CDR1 as ENHRY and CDR2 as SYGVKD. The CDR3 runs 14 residues. This CDR3 reads CAVSGLASVNEQFF.

The chain has TRBV6-5 and TRBJ2-7. There are 16 residues in the CDR3. CDR1 and CDR2 from the germline V gene are MNHEY and SVGAGI. The CDR3 protein is CASSYSMLASSYEQYF.

This chain links TRBV25-1 with TRBJ1-2; the D call of TRBD1 rests on TCRdb alone, since no DNA is present to check it. CDR3 length equals 12 residues. Germline values: CDR1 MGHDK, CDR2 SYGVNS. The CDR3 here is CASRGGDYGYTF.

The rearrangement joins TRBV5-1 to TRBJ1-4. The V gene's germline CDR1 is SGHRS and CDR2 YFSETQ. The CDR3 has 13 residues. The CDR3: CASSASLDEKLFF.